What follows is one T cell receptor (beta chain) and its context. Its specificity is unknown. V lost 3 bases to trimming and J lost 9 bases; unmatched junction nucleotides: 16. This CDR3 region has 16 residues. Germline CDR1 MNHEY, CDR2 SVGAGI. The Oncomine TCR Beta short-read assay sequenced DNA from cultured CD4+ T cells. TCRdb ran MiXCR on the PCR reads and lists one entry per CDR3 protein. The data contain approximately 19,000 distinct CDR3 sequences, roughly 50% of them singletons. These data belong to a study of vaccination and CD4 T cells after COVID-19. Study-wide background: Some control cultures received a CEFX pool, which served as the positive control. Others received an HIV-1 Nef pool or no peptide.

Noted treatment: approximately 11-day PBMC culture with coronavirus spike peptide pools or control peptides (ViraFEST assay). For ViraFEST, peptide pools expanded antigen-specific T cells, after which the TCRs were sequenced. Each of days 3 and 7 saw half the medium replaced by fresh IL-2 medium. The chain links TRBV6-5 to TRBJ1-2; 7 bases align to TRBD1. This sequence was found in a human donor who had recovered from COVID-19. The sequencing here drew on CD4+ T cells from blood, cultured in vitro, taken after SARS-CoV-2 vaccination. CDR3 sequence: CASSYTGGGPLKSYTF. The CDR3 DNA reads as TGTGCCAGCAGTTATACCGGAGGGGGCCCCCTCAAGAGCTACACCTTC.